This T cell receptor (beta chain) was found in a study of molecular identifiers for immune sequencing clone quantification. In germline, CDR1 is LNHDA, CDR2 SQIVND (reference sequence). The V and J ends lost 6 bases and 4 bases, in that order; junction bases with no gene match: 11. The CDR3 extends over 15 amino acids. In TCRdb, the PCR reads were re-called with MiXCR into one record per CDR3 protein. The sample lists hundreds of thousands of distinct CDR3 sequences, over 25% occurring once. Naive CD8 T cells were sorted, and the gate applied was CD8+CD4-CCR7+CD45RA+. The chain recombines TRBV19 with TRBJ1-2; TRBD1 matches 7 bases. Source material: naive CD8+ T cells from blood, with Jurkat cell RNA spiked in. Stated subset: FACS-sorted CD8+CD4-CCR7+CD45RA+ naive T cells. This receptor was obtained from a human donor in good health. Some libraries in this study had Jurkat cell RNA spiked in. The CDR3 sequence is CASRTGTVGPYGYTF. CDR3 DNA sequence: TGTGCCAGTAGAACCGGGACAGTGGGACCCTATGGCTACACCTTC.